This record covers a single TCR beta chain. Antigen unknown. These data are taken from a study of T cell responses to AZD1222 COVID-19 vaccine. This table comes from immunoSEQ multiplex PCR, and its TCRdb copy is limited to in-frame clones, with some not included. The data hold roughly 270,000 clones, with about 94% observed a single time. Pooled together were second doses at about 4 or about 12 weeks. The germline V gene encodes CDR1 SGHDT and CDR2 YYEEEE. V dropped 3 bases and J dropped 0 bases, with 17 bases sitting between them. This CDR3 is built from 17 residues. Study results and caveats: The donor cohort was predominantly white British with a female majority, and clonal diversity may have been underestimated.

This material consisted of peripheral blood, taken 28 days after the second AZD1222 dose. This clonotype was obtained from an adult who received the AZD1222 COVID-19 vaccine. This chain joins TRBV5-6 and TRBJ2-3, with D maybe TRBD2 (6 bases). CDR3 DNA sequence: TGTGCCAGCAGCTGGGGGTCTAGCGTTGACAGCACAGATACGCAGTATTTT. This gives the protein CASSWGSSVDSTDTQYF.